This T cell receptor beta chain was found in a study of T-cell reconstitution after alpha-beta-depleted transplantation in children. Notes on the study in general: Some patients' high day-60 TCRbeta diversity was attributed to recipient cells surviving conditioning. Newly produced T cells mostly accounted for T-cell counts and diversity one year post-transplant. Reports say that about two months after transplant, the alpha-beta T cells came out of several hundred graft clones that had expanded.

A TCRbeta library incorporating unique molecular identifiers was prepared. A single record per CDR3 protein comes from TCRdb applying MiXCR to the PCR reads. Among under 100,000 distinct CDR3 sequences listed, 15% were seen once. The length of the CDR3 is 16 residues. V was pared by 1 base and J by 4 bases, with 8 bases of the junction left unmatched. From germline, CDR1 is MGHDK and CDR2 SYGVNS. This clonotype has a handful of counts. Its antigen remains unknown. This rearrangement joins TRBV25-1 to TRBJ2-3, with 7 bases identical to TRBD1. This material consisted of PBMCs, mostly from graft donor cells, taken 180 days after TCRalphabeta/CD19-depleted stem cell transplant. The receptor was isolated from a male patient between 2 and 15 years old who had a stem cell transplant for acute lymphoblastic leukemia, so the T cells may come from the graft donor. CDR3 nucleotides: TGTGCCAGCAGTGAATTTCGGGACAGCATCGCAGATACGCAGTATTTT. It specifies CASSEFRDSIADTQYF.